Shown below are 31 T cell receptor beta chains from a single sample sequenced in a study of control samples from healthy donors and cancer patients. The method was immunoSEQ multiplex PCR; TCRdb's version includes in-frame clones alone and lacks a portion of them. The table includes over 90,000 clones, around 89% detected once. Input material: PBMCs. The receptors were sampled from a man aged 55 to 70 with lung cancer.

The CDR3 sequence is CASSSPDGVNYGYTF. The CDR3 DNA reads as TGCGCCAGCAGCTCACCGGACGGAGTCAACTATGGCTACACCTTC. The chain joins TRBV5-1 to TRBJ1-2; D is unresolved. The CDR3 sequence is 15 residues long. Trimming took off 3 bases at V and 2 bases at J, with 14 bases between the two ends. The germline V gene encodes CDR1 SGHRS and CDR2 YFSETQ.

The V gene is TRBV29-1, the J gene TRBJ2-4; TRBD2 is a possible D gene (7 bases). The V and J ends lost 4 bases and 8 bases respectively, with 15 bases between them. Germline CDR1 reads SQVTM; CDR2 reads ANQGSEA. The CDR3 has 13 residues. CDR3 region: CSVVNGGQYIQYF. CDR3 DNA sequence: TGCAGCGTTGTGAACGGGGGGCAGTACATTCAGTACTTC.

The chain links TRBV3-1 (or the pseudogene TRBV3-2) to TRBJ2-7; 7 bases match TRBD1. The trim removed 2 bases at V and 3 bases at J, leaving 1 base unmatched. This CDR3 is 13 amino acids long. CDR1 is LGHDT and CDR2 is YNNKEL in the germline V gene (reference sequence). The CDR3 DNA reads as TGTGCCAGCAGCCAAAGGGACAGCTACGAGCAGTACGTC. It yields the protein CASSQRDSYEQYV.

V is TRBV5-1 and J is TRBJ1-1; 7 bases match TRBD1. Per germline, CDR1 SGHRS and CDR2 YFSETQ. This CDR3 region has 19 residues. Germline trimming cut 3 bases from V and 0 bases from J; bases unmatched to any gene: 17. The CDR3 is CASSSHLIGQEAMNTEAFF. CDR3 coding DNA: TGCGCCAGCAGCTCCCACCTCATAGGACAGGAAGCAATGAACACTGAAGCTTTCTTT.

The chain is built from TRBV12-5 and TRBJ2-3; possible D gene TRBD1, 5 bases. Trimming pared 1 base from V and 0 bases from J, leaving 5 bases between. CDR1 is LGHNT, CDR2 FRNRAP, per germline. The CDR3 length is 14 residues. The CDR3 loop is CASGLGQSTDTQYF. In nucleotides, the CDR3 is TGTGCTAGTGGTTTGGGACAGAGCACAGATACGCAGTATTTT.

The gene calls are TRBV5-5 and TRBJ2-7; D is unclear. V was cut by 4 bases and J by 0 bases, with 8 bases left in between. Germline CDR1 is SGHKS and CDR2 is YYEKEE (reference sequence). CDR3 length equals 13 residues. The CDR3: CASSASSSYEQYV. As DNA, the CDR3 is TGTGCCAGCAGCGCTAGTAGCTCCTACGAGCAGTACGTC.

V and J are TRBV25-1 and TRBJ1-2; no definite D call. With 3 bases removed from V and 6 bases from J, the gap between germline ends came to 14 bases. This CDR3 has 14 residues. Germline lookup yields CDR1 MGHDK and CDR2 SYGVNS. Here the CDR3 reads CASSDPPPRNGYTF. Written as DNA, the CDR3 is TGTGCCAGCAGTGACCCCCCCCCTCGGAATGGCTACACCTTC.

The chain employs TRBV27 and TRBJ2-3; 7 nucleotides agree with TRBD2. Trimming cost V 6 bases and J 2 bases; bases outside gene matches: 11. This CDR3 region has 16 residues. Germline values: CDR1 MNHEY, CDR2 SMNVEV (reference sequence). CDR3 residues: CASRDGGSLSTDTQYF. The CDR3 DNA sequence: TGTGCCAGCAGAGACGGGGGGTCCCTCTCCACAGATACGCAGTATTTT.

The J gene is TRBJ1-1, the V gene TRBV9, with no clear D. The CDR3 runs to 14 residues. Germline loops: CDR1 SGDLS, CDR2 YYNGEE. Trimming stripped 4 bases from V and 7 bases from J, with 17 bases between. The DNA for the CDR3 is TGTGCCAGCAGCCTGAGCCGGCCGAATGGTGAAGCTTTCTTT. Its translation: CASSLSRPNGEAFF.

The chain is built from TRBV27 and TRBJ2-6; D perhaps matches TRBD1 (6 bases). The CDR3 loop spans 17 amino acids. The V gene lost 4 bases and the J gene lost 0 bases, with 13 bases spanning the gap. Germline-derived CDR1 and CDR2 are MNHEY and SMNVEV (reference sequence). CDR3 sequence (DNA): TGTGCCAGCAGTTCCCCTACAGGGACCTCTGGGGCCAACGTCCTGACTTTC. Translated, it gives CASSSPTGTSGANVLTF.

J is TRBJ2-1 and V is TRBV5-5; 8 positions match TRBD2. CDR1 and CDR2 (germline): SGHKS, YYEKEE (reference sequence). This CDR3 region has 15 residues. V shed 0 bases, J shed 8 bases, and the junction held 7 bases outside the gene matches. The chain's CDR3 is CASSLGGTRGYEQFF. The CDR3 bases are TGTGCCAGCAGCTTGGGCGGGACTAGAGGCTATGAGCAGTTCTTC.

The CDR3 DNA follows: TGTGCCAGCAGCTTAGTCTTCTGGTCCTGGACAGGGGTAAATGAAGCTTTCTTT. Its protein is CASSLVFWSWTGVNEAFF. This rearrangement joins TRBV11-2 to TRBJ1-1, with 9 positions matching TRBD1. The CDR3 is 18 residues long. In germline, CDR1 is SGHAT, CDR2 FQNNGV. The V and J ends lost 1 base and 7 bases, in that order; junction bases with no gene match: 16.

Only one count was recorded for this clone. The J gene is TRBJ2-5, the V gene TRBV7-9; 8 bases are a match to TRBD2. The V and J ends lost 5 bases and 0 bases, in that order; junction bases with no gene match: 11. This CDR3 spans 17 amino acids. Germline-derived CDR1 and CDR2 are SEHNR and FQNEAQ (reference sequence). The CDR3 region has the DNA TGTGCCAGCAGCCCGGGGGGGCGGGGGATGTACCAAGAGACCCAGTACTTC. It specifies CASSPGGRGMYQETQYF.

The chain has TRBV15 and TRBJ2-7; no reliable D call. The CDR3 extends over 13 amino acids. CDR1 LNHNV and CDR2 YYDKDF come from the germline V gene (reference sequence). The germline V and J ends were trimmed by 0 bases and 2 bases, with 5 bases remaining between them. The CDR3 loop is CATSRDVPYEQYF. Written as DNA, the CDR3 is TGTGCCACCAGCAGAGATGTCCCCTACGAGCAGTACTTC.

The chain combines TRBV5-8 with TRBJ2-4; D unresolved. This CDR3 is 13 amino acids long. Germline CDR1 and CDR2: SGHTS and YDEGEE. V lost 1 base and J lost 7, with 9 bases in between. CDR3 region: CASSLSGANIQYF. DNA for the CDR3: TGTGCCAGCAGCTTGAGTGGCGCCAACATTCAGTACTTC.

The CDR3 DNA sequence: TGTGCCAGCAGCCAAGGAAAACTGTTTTTT. Its protein product is CASSQGKLFF. This chain uses TRBV3-1 (or the pseudogene TRBV3-2) with TRBJ1-4; D remains unclear. The CDR3 is 10 residues long. The germline V gene has CDR1 LGHDT and CDR2 YNNKEL (reference sequence). Trimming took 1 base from V and 10 from J, leaving 1 base between them.

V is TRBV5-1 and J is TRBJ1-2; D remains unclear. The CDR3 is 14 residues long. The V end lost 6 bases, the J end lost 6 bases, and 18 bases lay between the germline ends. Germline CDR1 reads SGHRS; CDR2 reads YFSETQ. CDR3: CASTQVSGMNGYTF. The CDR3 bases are TGCGCCAGCACCCAAGTAAGCGGAATGAATGGCTACACCTTC.

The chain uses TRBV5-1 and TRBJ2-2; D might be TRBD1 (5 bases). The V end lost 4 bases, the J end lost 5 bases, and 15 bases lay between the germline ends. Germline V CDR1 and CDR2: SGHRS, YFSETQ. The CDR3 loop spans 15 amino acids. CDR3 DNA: TGCGCCAGCAGCCGGACCGCCCCAGGGACCGGGGAGCTGTTTTTT. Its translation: CASSRTAPGTGELFF. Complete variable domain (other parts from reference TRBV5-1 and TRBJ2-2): KAGVTQTPRYLIKTRGQQVTLSCSPISGHRSVSWYQQTPGQGLQFLFEYFSETQRNKGNFPGRFSGRQFSNSRSEMNVSTLELGDSALYLCASSRTAPGTGELFFGEGSRLTVL.

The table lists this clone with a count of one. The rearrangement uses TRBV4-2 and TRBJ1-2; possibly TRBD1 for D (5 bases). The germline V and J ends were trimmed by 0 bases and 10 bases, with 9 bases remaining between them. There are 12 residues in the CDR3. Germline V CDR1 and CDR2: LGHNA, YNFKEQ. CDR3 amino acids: CASSQDQGLYTF. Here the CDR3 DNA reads TGTGCCAGCAGCCAAGATCAGGGACTCTACACCTTC.

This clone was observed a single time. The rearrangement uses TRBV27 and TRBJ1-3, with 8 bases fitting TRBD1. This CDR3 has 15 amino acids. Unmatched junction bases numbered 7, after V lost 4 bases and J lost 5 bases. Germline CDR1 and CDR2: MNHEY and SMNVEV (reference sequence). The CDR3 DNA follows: TGTGCCAGCAGTTCTAGCGGGACAGGCAGAAACACCATATATTTT. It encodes CASSSSGTGRNTIYF.

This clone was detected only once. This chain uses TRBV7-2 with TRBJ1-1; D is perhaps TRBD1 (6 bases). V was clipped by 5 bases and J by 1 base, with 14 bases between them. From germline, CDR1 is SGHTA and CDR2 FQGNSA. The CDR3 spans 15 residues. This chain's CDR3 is CASSPLDRENTEAFF. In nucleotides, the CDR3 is TGTGCCAGCAGCCCACTGGACAGAGAGAACACTGAAGCTTTCTTT.

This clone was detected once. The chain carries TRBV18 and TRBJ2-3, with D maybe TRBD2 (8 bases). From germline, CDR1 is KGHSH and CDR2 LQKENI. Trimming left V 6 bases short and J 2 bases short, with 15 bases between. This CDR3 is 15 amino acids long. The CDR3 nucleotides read TGTGCCAGCTCGACAGGGACTAGGACCACAGATACGCAGTATTTT. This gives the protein CASSTGTRTTDTQYF.

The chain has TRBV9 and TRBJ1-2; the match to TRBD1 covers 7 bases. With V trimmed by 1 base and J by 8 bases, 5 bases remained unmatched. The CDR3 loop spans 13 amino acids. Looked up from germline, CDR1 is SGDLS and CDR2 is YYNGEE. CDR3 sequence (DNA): TGTGCCAGCAGCGTATTGAGCAGGGGGGGCTACACCTTC. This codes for CASSVLSRGGYTF.

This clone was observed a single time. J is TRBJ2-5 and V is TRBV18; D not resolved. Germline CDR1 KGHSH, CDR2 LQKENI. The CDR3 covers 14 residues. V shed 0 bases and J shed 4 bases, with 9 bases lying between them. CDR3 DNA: TGTGCCAGCTCACCACCCTCGGTGGGAGAGACCCAGTACTTC. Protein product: CASSPPSVGETQYF. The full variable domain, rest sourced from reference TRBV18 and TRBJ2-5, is NAGVMQNPRHLVRRRGQEARLRCSPMKGHSHVYWYRQLPEEGLKFMVYLQKENIIDESGMPKERFSAEFPKEGPSILRIQQVVRGDSAAYFCASSPPSVGETQYFGPGTRLLVL.

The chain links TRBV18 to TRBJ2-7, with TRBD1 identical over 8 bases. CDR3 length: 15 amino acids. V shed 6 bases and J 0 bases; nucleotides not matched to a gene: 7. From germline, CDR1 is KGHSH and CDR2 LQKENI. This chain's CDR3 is CASSPRTGSSYEQYV. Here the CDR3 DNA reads TGTGCCAGCTCCCCAAGGACAGGGTCCTCCTACGAGCAGTACGTC.

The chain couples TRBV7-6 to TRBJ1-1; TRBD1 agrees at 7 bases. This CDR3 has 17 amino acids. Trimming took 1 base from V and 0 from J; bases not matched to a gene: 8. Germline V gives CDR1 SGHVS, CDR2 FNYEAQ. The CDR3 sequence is CASSLVGLGQMNTEAFF. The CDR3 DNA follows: TGTGCCAGCAGCTTAGTAGGCCTGGGACAGATGAACACTGAAGCTTTCTTT.

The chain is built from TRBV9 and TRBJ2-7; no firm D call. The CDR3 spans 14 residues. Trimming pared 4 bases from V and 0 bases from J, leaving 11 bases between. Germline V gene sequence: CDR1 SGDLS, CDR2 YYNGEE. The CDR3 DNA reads TGTGCCAGCAGCCGGCAGCTAAGCTCCTACGAGCAGTACTTC. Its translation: CASSRQLSSYEQYF. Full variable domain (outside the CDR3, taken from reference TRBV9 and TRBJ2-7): DSGVTQTPKHLITATGQRVTLRCSPRSGDLSVYWYQQSLDQGLQFLIQYYNGEERAKGNILERFSAQQFPDLHSELNLSSLELGDSALYFCASSRQLSSYEQYFGPGTRLTVT.

CDR3 sequence: CAWSEVAGETQYF. The CDR3 DNA reads as TGTGCCTGGAGTGAGGTGGCCGGAGAGACCCAGTACTTC. The chain employs TRBV30 and TRBJ2-5; D ambiguous. V lost 1 base, J lost 4 bases, and 10 bases lay in between. The CDR3 is made up of 13 amino acids. Looked up from germline, CDR1 is GTSNPN and CDR2 is SVGIG (reference sequence). Using reference TRBV30 and TRBJ2-5 for the parts outside the CDR3, the full variable domain is SQTIHQWPATLVQPVGSPLSLECTVEGTSNPNLYWYRQAAGRGLQLLFYSVGIGQISSEVPQNLSASRPQDRQFILSSKKLLLSDSGFYLCAWSEVAGETQYFGPGTRLLVL.

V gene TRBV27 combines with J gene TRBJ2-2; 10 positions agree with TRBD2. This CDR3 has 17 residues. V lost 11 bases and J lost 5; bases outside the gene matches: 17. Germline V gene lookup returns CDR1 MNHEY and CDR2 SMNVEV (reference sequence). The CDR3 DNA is TGTGCCCCCAGTTCAGAACAGCGGGGGGGCCGGACCGGGGAGCTGTTTTTT. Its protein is CAPSSEQRGGRTGELFF.

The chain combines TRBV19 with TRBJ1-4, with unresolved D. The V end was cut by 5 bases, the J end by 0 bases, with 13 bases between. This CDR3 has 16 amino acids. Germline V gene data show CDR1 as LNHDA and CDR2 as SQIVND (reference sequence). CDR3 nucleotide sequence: TGTGCCAGTAGTCCTACACAAAAGTCAACTAATGAAAAACTGTTTTTT. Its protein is CASSPTQKSTNEKLFF.

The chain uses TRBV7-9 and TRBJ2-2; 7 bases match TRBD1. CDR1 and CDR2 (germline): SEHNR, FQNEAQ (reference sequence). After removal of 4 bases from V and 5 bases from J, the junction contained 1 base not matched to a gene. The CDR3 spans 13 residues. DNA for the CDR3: TGTGCCAGCAGCTCCAGGGGGACCGGGGAGCTGTTTTTT. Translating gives CASSSRGTGELFF. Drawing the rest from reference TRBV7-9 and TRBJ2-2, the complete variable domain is DTGVSQNPRHKITKRGQNVTFRCDPISEHNRLYWYRQTLGQGPEFLTYFQNEAQLEKSRLLSDRFSAERPKGSFSTLEIQRTEQGDSAMYLCASSSRGTGELFFGEGSRLTVL.